Here is one TCR beta chain with its context. The target antigen is unknown. The naive CD8 population came from CD45RO-negative cells selected for CCR7, without terminally differentiated effector memory CD45RA+ cells. Trimming took off 0 bases at V and 0 bases at J, with 6 bases between the two ends. Germline V gives CDR1 SQVTM, CDR2 ANQGSEA. The CDR3 loop spans 13 amino acids. These data are taken from a study of shared clonotypes between healthy human individuals. Study observations and caveats: Memory subsets generally showed smaller estimated richness than naive subsets did. Around 5% was the fraction of naive CD4 clonotypes found shared across four donors.

Libraries were prepared by immunoSEQ multiplex PCR; TCRdb keeps only in-frame clonotypes and omits some of them. The sample includes 800,000 to 950,000 clones, 96% of them seen just once. Sequencing used naive CD8+ T cells sorted from blood. The rearrangement uses TRBV29-1 and TRBJ2-7, with D unresolved. The TCR originated in a man aged 30 to 45 in good health. The CDR3 DNA sequence: TGCAGCGTTGAAGACGGAAACTCCTACGAGCAGTACTTC. It encodes CSVEDGNSYEQYF.